The present TCR beta chain was sequenced within a study of blood T cells in healthy people across ages. Notes on the study in general: A greater number of naive CD4+ cells and higher diversity distinguished long-lived donors from aged donors. Researchers said unsorted PBMCs prevented a conclusive naive versus antigen-experienced comparison. Possibly confounding the expanded clonotype changes was the fact that donor CMV status was unknown.

Alongside a J-beta primer mix, a sample-barcoded 5' primer served in a second PCR lasting 7 to 11 cycles. TCRdb re-called the 5' RACE reads with MiXCR, one entry per CDR3 protein. Seen here are about 1.5 million distinct CDR3 sequences, roughly two fifths observed once, and the top ten hold just over 4%. J lost 4 bases, V lost 0 bases, and 8 bases had no gene match. CDR3 length: 18 residues. Germline lookup yields CDR1 MGHRA and CDR2 YSYEKL. Roughly 10 milliliters of peripheral blood were drawn from each donor. About this clonotype: Antigen: not known.

V usage is TRBV4-1 and J usage is TRBJ2-1; 11 bases align to TRBD2. The sequence was collected from a young woman in good health. The sequencing sample was made of blood. CDR3 in DNA: TGCGCCAGCAGCCAAGATCGAGGTCCTAGCGGGAGGTACAATGAGCAGTTCTTC. Translation: CASSQDRGPSGRYNEQFF.